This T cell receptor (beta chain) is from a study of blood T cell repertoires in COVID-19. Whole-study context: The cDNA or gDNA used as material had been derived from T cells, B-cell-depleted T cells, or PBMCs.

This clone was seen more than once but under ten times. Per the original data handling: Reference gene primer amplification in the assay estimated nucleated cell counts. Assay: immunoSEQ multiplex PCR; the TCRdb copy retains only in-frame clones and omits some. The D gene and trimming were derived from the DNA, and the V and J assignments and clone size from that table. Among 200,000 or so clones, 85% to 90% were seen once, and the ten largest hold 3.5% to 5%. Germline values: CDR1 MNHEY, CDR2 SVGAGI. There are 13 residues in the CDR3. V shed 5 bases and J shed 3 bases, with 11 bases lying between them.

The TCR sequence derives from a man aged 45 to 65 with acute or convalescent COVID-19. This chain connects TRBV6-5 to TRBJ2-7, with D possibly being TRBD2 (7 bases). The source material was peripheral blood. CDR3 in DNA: TGTGCCAGCAGTCTAGCGGACAGCTACGAGCAGTACTTC. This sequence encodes CASSLADSYEQYF.